This T cell receptor (beta chain) was recovered during a study of identical twins listed by TCRdb under 2016. About the full investigation: TCR alpha and beta repertoires from monozygotic twins, unrelated adults of various ages and cord blood were deep-sequenced to test whether fetal clonotypes persist. To rule out contamination, the twin experiments were replicated at different times with different library preparation protocols. Study-wide conclusions, independent of this receptor: Recombination models systematically underestimated out-of-frame TCR alpha sharing in monozygotic twins but agreed with sharing between unrelated individuals. Excess twin sharing in beta out-of-frame sequences was weaker because fewer shared sequences lowered the signal-to-noise ratio. Compared with coincidental sharing between unrelated individuals, out-of-frame TCR alpha sequences shared between twins showed an excess of sequences with low generation probability. Abundant cord blood beta clonotypes had fewer insertions, young adult naive repertoires showed a similar but weaker trend, and memory repertoires showed no such trend. Zero-insertion analyses could be partly confounded by invariant T cells such as MAIT and iNKT, though diverse VJ usage argued against such confounding for most clonotypes. Because the same donors could not be followed over many years, the conclusions relied on cross-sectional statistical analysis.

The germline V gene provides CDR1 SQVTM and CDR2 ANQGSEA. Spanning cysteine to phenylalanine, the CDR3 consists of 12 amino acids. Just the 36-base CDR3 DNA is kept, in frame starting at base 1. Relative to germline, V is 7 bases shorter and J is 5 bases shorter, with 14 bases between their ends. Every donor in the study was a healthy Caucasian. Miltenyi CD45RO+ enrichment and human naive T-cell isolation kits were used to isolate memory (CD45RO+) and naive T cells from PBMC. This clonotype appeared many times. Its antigen remains undetermined. There are no base qualities to consult, and no much larger clone falls within one base. To prepare the library, 5' RACE was applied. Sequencing was performed on an Illumina HiSeq 2000. A universal primer binding site was added through template switching, and the final cDNA carried a unique molecular identifier so that TCR cDNA molecules could be counted accurately. Specific primers in the conserved constant-segment region were used to synthesize first-strand cDNA for the TCR alpha and beta chains. To control for contamination, every cDNA library was double barcoded, receiving both a SMART-Mk sample barcode and Illumina barcodes. TruSeq adapter sequences, together with Illumina sample barcodes, were added in two successive PCR steps. TCR alpha and beta cDNA libraries were sequenced on the Illumina HiSeq platform with custom primers. The authors' analysis ran thus. Raw reads were processed with MiGEC to extract unique molecular identifiers, and MiXCR was used to determine CDR3 positions. For each individual, recombination models were inferred using an EM algorithm with the repgenHMM and IGoR tools. Shared clonotype analysis was performed with the tcR package in R, normalizing sharing by the product of cloneset sizes. To study raw recombination without the effects of thymic and clonal selection, out-of-frame nonproductive sequences were analyzed. Clones were called with MiXCR by TCRdb after fastp trimmed the public reads at Q25, and only in-frame beta chains were retained. One record per CDR3 amino acid sequence lists the most common genes and DNA. The authors' filters were not applied to this entry. Recorded for this sample are approximately 150,000 distinct CDR3 sequences; approximately 3.5% of them occurred a single time. Around 8% of the sample rests with the top ten.

The specimen was memory T cells sorted from blood. Interpreted using the paper, the cell subset or site label stands for: CD45RO+ enriched T cells. This TCR was recovered from a man younger than 35 in good health. The V and J segments used are TRBV29-1 and TRBJ2-5, and TRBD1 may be the D gene, going by 6 matching bases. The DNA sequence follows: TGCAGCGCACAGGGTATCGAGGAGACCCAGTACTTC. Its protein reads: CSAQGIEETQYF.